These 29 T cell receptor beta chains came from one sample sequenced in a study of shared clonotypes between healthy human individuals. CD45RO negativity and positive selection for CCR7 defined naive CD8 cells, a population that excluded terminally differentiated effector memory CD45RA+ cells. The repertoire was sequenced with immunoSEQ multiplex PCR; TCRdb's copy has only in-frame clones and lacks some. Of over 2 million clones in the sample, about 95% were seen once. Material for sequencing was naive CD8+ T cells sorted from blood. These receptors all come from a man aged 18-30 years in good health.

This clone appeared once. J is TRBJ1-5 and V is TRBV19; no reliable D call. Germline V CDR1 and CDR2: LNHDA, SQIVND (reference sequence). Trimming shortened V by 5 bases and J by 7 bases, and 12 bases separated the two germline ends. This CDR3 contains 13 residues. The CDR3: CASSPDLEQPQHF. The DNA of the CDR3 is TGTGCCAGTAGTCCGGACCTCGAGCAGCCCCAGCATTTT.

The rearrangement joins TRBV6-1 to TRBJ1-6; 8 nucleotides align to TRBD1. In germline, CDR1 is MNHNS, CDR2 SASEGT. J gave up 8 bases and V 5 bases, and 5 bases lay outside the gene matches. This CDR3 region has 14 residues. CDR3: CASSIDRGYSPLHF. The CDR3 DNA sequence: TGTGCCAGCAGTATCGACAGGGGATATTCACCCCTCCACTTT.

This chain connects TRBV29-1 to TRBJ2-7; TRBD2 might be the D (5 bases). The CDR3 is 14 amino acids. The ends were cut back, 6 bases at V and 0 bases at J, with 15 bases in the middle. The germline V gene has CDR1 SQVTM and CDR2 ANQGSEA. The CDR3 nucleotides are TGCAGCGTCGCCCCGACGGGGAACTCCTACGAGCAGTACTTC. Protein product: CSVAPTGNSYEQYF.

This chain connects TRBV5-1 to TRBJ2-1; D ambiguous. Between the trimmed V and J ends, which lost 0 bases and 8 bases, there was a span of 15 bases. CDR3 length: 15 amino acids. Germline values: CDR1 SGHRS, CDR2 YFSETQ. DNA of the CDR3: TGCGCCAGCAGCTTGGGATACCCTATTGGCGATGAGCAGTTCTTC. Translated, it gives CASSLGYPIGDEQFF.

The chain couples TRBV7-2 to TRBJ1-1; D ambiguous. This CDR3 is 15 amino acids long. V lost 1 base, J lost 0 bases, and 9 bases lay in between. Germline V gene data show CDR1 as SGHTA and CDR2 as FQGNSA. CDR3 nucleotides: TGTGCCAGCAGCTTAGGTCAGGCCCTGAACACTGAAGCTTTCTTT. This codes for CASSLGQALNTEAFF.

This clone was seen a few times. This sample includes further DNA sequences coding for the same CDR3. The chain uses TRBV7-9 and TRBJ2-7, with D possibly matching TRBD2 (6 bases). CDR3 length: 13 residues. Trimming removed 3 bases at V and 3 bases at J, with 9 bases between. CDR1 and CDR2 from the germline V gene are SEHNR and FQNEAQ (reference sequence). The CDR3 bases are TGTGCCAGCAGCTTGGGACTGAACTACGAGCAGTACTTC. Its translation: CASSLGLNYEQYF.

The chain combines TRBV7-8 with TRBJ2-1; 10 nucleotides line up with TRBD2. The germline gives CDR1 SGHVS, CDR2 FQNEAQ. The CDR3 is made up of 21 amino acids. Trimming at V came to 10 bases and at J to 1 base, leaving 25 bases not matched to a gene. The CDR3 sequence is CANASPSTGVNSGGSYNEQFF. CDR3 bases: TGTGCCAACGCCTCCCCCTCGACAGGGGTCAATAGCGGGGGGTCCTACAATGAGCAGTTCTTC.

V gene TRBV28 combines with J gene TRBJ1-4, with TRBD1 matching over 9 bases. The CDR3 is 13 residues long. J gave up 7 bases and V 8 bases, and 5 bases lay outside the gene matches. CDR1 MDHEN and CDR2 SYDVKM come from the germline V gene. The CDR3, as DNA: TGTGCCAGCCGAGGACAGGGGCTTGAAAAACTGTTTTTT. Protein sequence: CASRGQGLEKLFF.

The gene calls are TRBV5-1 and TRBJ2-7; the D is unclear. CDR3 length: 13 amino acids. The ends were cut back, 1 base at V and 3 bases at J, with 8 bases in the middle. CDR1 and CDR2 (germline): SGHRS, YFSETQ. The CDR3 loop reads CASSLMDGYEQYF. The CDR3 DNA reads as TGCGCCAGCAGCTTGATGGACGGCTACGAGCAGTACTTC.

Only a few counts were recorded for this clone. Other DNA sequences in the same sample also yield this CDR3. The chain carries TRBV7-9 and TRBJ2-3; maybe TRBD1 (6 bases). CDR1 and CDR2 (germline): SEHNR, FQNEAQ (reference sequence). The CDR3 loop spans 15 amino acids. V was clipped by 0 bases and J by 0 bases, with 7 bases between them. The CDR3 coding sequence is TGTGCCAGCAGCTTAGCCCAGGGGAGCACAGATACGCAGTATTTT. This encodes CASSLAQGSTDTQYF.

This chain joins TRBV5-5 and TRBJ2-3; unclear D gene. Germline values: CDR1 SGHKS, CDR2 YYEKEE (reference sequence). CDR3 length: 14 residues. Trimming stripped 0 bases from V and 1 base from J, with 6 bases between. CDR3 sequence: CASSLAKGTDTQYF. In DNA, the CDR3 is TGTGCCAGCAGCTTGGCCAAGGGCACAGATACGCAGTATTTT.

V gene TRBV7-9 combines with J gene TRBJ2-7; 7 bases line up with TRBD2. The CDR3 extends over 15 amino acids. Germline assignment: CDR1 SEHNR and CDR2 FQNEAQ (reference sequence). With V trimmed by 3 bases and J by 4 bases, 9 bases remained unmatched. CDR3 DNA: TGTGCCAGCAGCTTCGGTCCGGGGGGTAGTTACGAGCAGTACTTC. Translation: CASSFGPGGSYEQYF.

V and J are TRBV10-2 and TRBJ1-5; possible D gene TRBD1, 5 bases. This CDR3 is 16 amino acids long. Trimming took 3 bases from V and 0 from J, leaving 12 bases between them. From germline, CDR1 is WSHSY and CDR2 SAAADI. CDR3 DNA: TGCGCCAGCAGTGATGTGGGACTGTATAGCAATCAGCCCCAGCATTTT. It translates to CASSDVGLYSNQPQHF.

The chain has TRBV5-1 and TRBJ2-2; TRBD2 aligns across 7 bases. The trim removed 2 bases at V and 0 bases at J, leaving 1 base unmatched. The CDR3 extends over 15 amino acids. Germline CDR1 is SGHRS and CDR2 is YFSETQ. The CDR3, as DNA: TGCGCCAGCAGCTTAACTAGCGCGAACACCGGGGAGCTGTTTTTT. Translating gives CASSLTSANTGELFF.

The gene calls are TRBV7-3 and TRBJ2-7, with 9 nucleotides matching TRBD1. From germline, CDR1 is SGHTA and CDR2 FQGTGA. With V trimmed by 3 bases and J by 2 bases, 8 bases remained unmatched. The CDR3 has 16 amino acids. The CDR3 region has the DNA TGTGCCAGCAGCTTTGAACCGGGGACAGGGACCTACGAGCAGTACTTC. Amino acid sequence: CASSFEPGTGTYEQYF.

This clone was found once. The same CDR3 arises from other DNA sequences in this sample as well. This sequence joins TRBV5-6 and TRBJ2-5, with 8 bases that match TRBD2. The germline gives CDR1 SGHDT, CDR2 YYEEEE. The CDR3 has 13 residues. After removal of 4 bases from V and 4 bases from J, the junction contained 3 bases not matched to a gene. CDR3 in amino acids: CASSLRGGETQYF. Here the CDR3 DNA reads TGTGCCAGCAGCCTCCGGGGGGGAGAGACCCAGTACTTC. Complete variable domain (other parts from reference TRBV5-6 and TRBJ2-5): DAGVTQSPTHLIKTRGQQVTLRCSPKSGHDTVSWYQQALGQGPQFIFQYYEEEERQRGNFPDRFSGHQFPNYSSELNVNALLLGDSALYLCASSLRGGETQYFGPGTRLLVL.

Worth noting for this clone: The same CDR3 can be traced to other DNA sequences in this sample. The chain uses TRBV29-1 and TRBJ1-2; 7 positions match TRBD1. The CDR3 has 12 amino acids. Germline-derived CDR1 and CDR2 are SQVTM and ANQGSEA. V gave up 4 bases and J gave up 4 bases; unmatched junction bases: 3. The CDR3 DNA reads as TGCAGCGTTGGGGACAGCTCCTATGGCTACACCTTC. Translation gives CSVGDSSYGYTF.

The chain is built from TRBV6-1 and TRBJ2-7, with D possibly TRBD2 on 6 matching bases. The length of the CDR3 is 17 residues. The ends were cut back, 4 bases at V and 2 bases at J, with 21 bases in the middle. Germline lookup yields CDR1 MNHNS and CDR2 SASEGT. The CDR3 bases are TGTGCCAGCAGTGTAGGTCCCGGGACTTTTACCCCCTACGAGCAGTACTTC. Translation gives CASSVGPGTFTPYEQYF.

The J gene is TRBJ2-7, the V gene TRBV6-9; tentatively, D is TRBD2 (6 bases). Looked up from germline, CDR1 is MNHGY and CDR2 is SVAAGI. CDR3 length: 13 residues. V was cut by 9 bases and J by 3 bases, with 15 bases left in between. CDR3 bases: TGTGCCAGACCAGCAGGAGGGCTCTACGAGCAGTACTTC. The encoded protein is CARPAGGLYEQYF.

As to this clone: The same CDR3 is also encoded by other DNA sequences in this sample. V gene TRBV5-1 combines with J gene TRBJ2-7; D is undetermined. Trimming cost V 0 bases and J 1 base, with 5 bases left between them. CDR1 is SGHRS, CDR2 YFSETQ, per germline. The length of the CDR3 is 13 residues. In DNA form, the CDR3 reads TGCGCCAGCAGCTTGGTGACATCCTACGAGCAGTACTTC. Translating gives CASSLVTSYEQYF.

The chain carries TRBV29-1 and TRBJ2-2, with 9 bases that match TRBD1. CDR1 and CDR2 (germline): SQVTM, ANQGSEA. The CDR3 totals 14 residues. Unmatched junction bases numbered 5, after V lost 5 bases and J lost 4 bases. For the CDR3, the DNA is TGCAGCGTTACAGGGGGCGCGGGCACCGGGGAGCTGTTTTTT. This codes for CSVTGGAGTGELFF.

The genes are TRBV30 and TRBJ1-5; D is unresolved. Deletions cut 1 base from V and 0 bases from J, with 4 bases between. The CDR3 extends over 13 amino acids. Germline CDR1 reads GTSNPN; CDR2 reads SVGIG (reference sequence). CDR3: CAWSDNSNQPQHF. The CDR3 DNA reads TGTGCCTGGAGTGACAATAGCAATCAGCCCCAGCATTTT.

This sequence joins TRBV5-1 and TRBJ2-1, with TRBD2 identical over 11 bases. This CDR3 comprises 17 residues. Germline-derived CDR1 and CDR2 are SGHRS and YFSETQ. Trimming cost V 3 bases and J 7 bases; bases outside gene matches: 12. Here the CDR3 reads CASSSKIAGGPRNEQFF. CDR3 bases: TGCGCCAGCAGCTCAAAAATAGCGGGGGGGCCGCGGAATGAGCAGTTCTTC. The full variable domain, completed using reference TRBV5-1 and TRBJ2-1, is KAGVTQTPRYLIKTRGQQVTLSCSPISGHRSVSWYQQTPGQGLQFLFEYFSETQRNKGNFPGRFSGRQFSNSRSEMNVSTLELGDSALYLCASSSKIAGGPRNEQFFGPGTRLTVL.

The gene calls are TRBV6-5 and TRBJ2-1; TRBD2 aligns across 8 bases. The germline gives CDR1 MNHEY, CDR2 SVGAGI. This CDR3 comprises 15 residues. Unmatched junction bases numbered 11, after V lost 7 bases and J lost 6 bases. The CDR3, as DNA: TGTGCCAGCAATTCGGAGGGACTAGGTTTCAATGAGCAGTTCTTC. This encodes CASNSEGLGFNEQFF.

The V and J genes are TRBV6-5 and TRBJ1-2; the D is unclear. The CDR3 runs 14 residues. Trimming stripped 2 bases from V and 6 bases from J, with 13 bases between. From germline, CDR1 is MNHEY and CDR2 SVGAGI. CDR3 loop: CASSYGLSHNGYTF. The CDR3 DNA reads as TGTGCCAGCAGTTACGGGCTCTCACACAATGGCTACACCTTC.

The gene calls are TRBV18 and TRBJ2-7, with 9 bases identical to TRBD1. The ends lost 8 bases at V and 2 bases at J; junction bases unmatched: 7. The CDR3 totals 14 residues. Germline CDR1 and CDR2: KGHSH and LQKENI. CDR3 protein: CASEPGQGTYEQYF. Written as DNA, the CDR3 is TGTGCCAGCGAACCGGGACAGGGAACCTACGAGCAGTACTTC.

In nucleotides, the CDR3 is TGCGCCAGCAGCCAAATCCAGAAACAGGGATCAAGTTCACCCCTCCACTTT. It specifies CASSQIQKQGSSSPLHF. This sequence joins TRBV4-1 and TRBJ1-6; D is possibly TRBD1 (6 bases). Germline V gives CDR1 MGHRA, CDR2 YSYEKL. V was shortened by 2 bases and J by 9 bases, with 20 bases between the two germline ends. This CDR3 is built from 17 residues.

The rearrangement uses TRBV4-1 and TRBJ2-1; 10 positions match TRBD2. J lost 7 bases, V lost 4 bases, and 10 bases had no gene match. Germline CDR1 MGHRA, CDR2 YSYEKL. The CDR3 is 16 residues long. The CDR3 DNA reads TGCGCCAGCAGCCGGGGGCTAGCGGGAGTATCAAATGAGCAGTTCTTC. It yields the protein CASSRGLAGVSNEQFF.

Comments on this clone: A junction boundary mismatches the germline segment, possibly from a read error. The sample carries other DNA sequences with the same CDR3. The rearrangement links TRBV29-1 to TRBJ1-4; D is perhaps TRBD1 (6 bases). The length of the CDR3 is 12 residues. The germline V gene has CDR1 SQVTM and CDR2 ANQGSEA. CDR3 amino acids: CSVAGANEKLFF. The CDR3 region has the DNA TGCAGCGTTGCAGGGGCTAACGAAAAACTGTTTTTT.